This record concerns one T cell receptor beta chain sequence. TCRdb re-called the reads through MiXCR, storing one row per CDR3 protein. The table lists roughly 720,000 distinct CDR3 sequences, 35% to 40% of them singletons, with roughly 2.9% in the top ten. This specimen belongs to a study of T cell repertoires in cytomegalovirus infection. The germline V gene has CDR1 WSHSY and CDR2 SAAADI. The CDR3 covers 15 residues. V was pared by 6 bases and J by 4 bases, with 6 bases of the junction left unmatched. Source material: PBMCs. The chain employs TRBV10-2 and TRBJ1-5; 10 nucleotides match TRBD1. The sequence derives from a human donor in good health (CMV status not recorded). Some clones in this sample may be carry-over from other donors' samples. In DNA form, the CDR3 reads TGCGCCAGCAGAAACCAGGGACAGGGGAATCAGCCCCAGCATTTT. Protein: CASRNQGQGNQPQHF.